Each of the 21 T cell receptor beta chains below was sequenced from the same sample in a study of control samples from healthy donors and cancer patients. The protocol was immunoSEQ multiplex PCR, while the TCRdb copy is restricted to in-frame clones and leaves out a portion. Here the sample spans around 140,000 clones, 75% to 95% being singletons. Sequencing used blood. These receptor sequences come from a man between 40 and 49 years old in good health.

The rearrangement links TRBV27 to TRBJ2-7; no clear D. The CDR3 covers 13 residues. Per the germline V gene, CDR1 is MNHEY and CDR2 is SMNVEV (reference sequence). V was pared by 1 base and J by 0 bases, with 4 bases between. The CDR3 sequence: CASSLFGSYEQYF. CDR3 DNA sequence: TGTGCCAGCAGTTTATTCGGCTCCTACGAGCAGTACTTC.

Only a few counts were recorded for this clone. The V and J genes are TRBV11-2 and TRBJ2-2, with D maybe TRBD1 (5 bases). Germline values: CDR1 SGHAT, CDR2 FQNNGV. CDR3 length equals 14 residues. Trimming pared 5 bases from V and 8 bases from J, leaving 15 bases between. The CDR3 here is CASSISRARGELFF. The CDR3 bases are TGTGCCAGCAGCATAAGCAGGGCGCGGGGGGAGCTGTTTTTT.

A single count supports this clone. This chain uses TRBV29-1 with TRBJ2-7; the D gene is possibly TRBD1 (6 bases). The ends were cut back, 3 bases at V and 4 bases at J, with 7 bases in the middle. Germline loops: CDR1 SQVTM, CDR2 ANQGSEA. The CDR3 is 11 amino acids. The chain's CDR3 is CSVDRGYEQYF. The CDR3 DNA sequence: TGCAGCGTTGATAGGGGGTACGAGCAGTACTTC.

The chain carries TRBV18 and TRBJ1-2; TRBD1 agrees at 7 bases. Germline V gene sequence: CDR1 KGHSH, CDR2 LQKENI. This CDR3 spans 12 amino acids. The ends lost 8 bases at V and 8 bases at J; junction bases unmatched: 8. CDR3 sequence (DNA): TGTGCCAGCCACCAGGGGGTGAGCGGCTACACCTTC. Amino acids: CASHQGVSGYTF.

J is TRBJ2-2 and V is TRBV2, with D perhaps given as TRBD1 or TRBD2 (5 bases each). This CDR3 is built from 15 residues. Trimming removed 6 bases from V and 3 bases from J, with 14 bases in between. Germline assignment: CDR1 SNHLY and CDR2 FYNNEI. This CDR3 reads CASREDNLDTGELFF. The CDR3 DNA is TGTGCCAGCAGGGAGGACAATCTGGACACCGGGGAGCTGTTTTTT.

The V gene is TRBV13, the J gene TRBJ2-1, with D maybe TRBD2 (6 bases). Germline values: CDR1 PRHDT, CDR2 FYEKMQ (reference sequence). V gave up 4 bases and J gave up 2 bases, with 18 bases separating them. The CDR3 loop spans 17 amino acids. In nucleotides, the CDR3 is TGTGCCAGCAGCTCCCGGGACTTTTGGGGGACCTACAATGAGCAGTTCTTC. This gives the protein CASSSRDFWGTYNEQFF.

The chain uses TRBV27 and TRBJ2-5; 13 positions agree with TRBD2. The CDR3 length is 14 residues. Germline CDR1 and CDR2: MNHEY and SMNVEV (reference sequence). Losses at the gene ends were 5 bases for V and 7 bases for J; bases not matched to a gene: 4. CDR3 DNA sequence: TGTGCCAGCAGTACACTAGCGGGGGGGCCGACCCAGTACTTC. Protein: CASSTLAGGPTQYF.

The gene calls are TRBV5-1 and TRBJ1-2; D call uncertain. The CDR3 spans 14 residues. Germline values: CDR1 SGHRS, CDR2 YFSETQ. The V end was cut by 0 bases, the J end by 2 bases, with 8 bases between. DNA of the CDR3: TGCGCCAGCAGCTTGGTCACAGCGAACTATGGCTACACCTTC. Amino acid sequence: CASSLVTANYGYTF. Complete variable domain (other parts from reference TRBV5-1 and TRBJ1-2): KAGVTQTPRYLIKTRGQQVTLSCSPISGHRSVSWYQQTPGQGLQFLFEYFSETQRNKGNFPGRFSGRQFSNSRSEMNVSTLELGDSALYLCASSLVTANYGYTFGSGTRLTVV.

The gene calls are TRBV5-1 and TRBJ2-7, with D possibly being TRBD2 (5 bases). Germline CDR1 is SGHRS and CDR2 is YFSETQ. The CDR3 loop spans 13 amino acids. V gave up 4 bases and J gave up 5 bases, with 13 bases separating them. In DNA, the CDR3 is TGCGCCAGCAGCCGGCTGACGGGAAACGAGCAGTACTTC. Protein product: CASSRLTGNEQYF.

This chain connects TRBV9 to TRBJ2-5; tentatively, D is TRBD1 or TRBD2 (6 bases each). This CDR3 region has 14 residues. V lost 2 bases to trimming and J lost 5 bases, with 13 bases between them. Germline values: CDR1 SGDLS, CDR2 YYNGEE. CDR3 residues: CASSVGTGAETQYF. DNA for the CDR3: TGTGCCAGCAGCGTCGGGACGGGGGCTGAGACCCAGTACTTC.

The rearrangement links TRBV5-1 to TRBJ1-6; 8 bases match TRBD1. The length of the CDR3 is 13 residues. Germline CDR1 reads SGHRS; CDR2 reads YFSETQ. V shed 4 bases, J shed 11 bases, and the junction held 5 bases outside the gene matches. CDR3 sequence reads: CASSTGQGPPLHF. The CDR3 nucleotides are TGCGCCAGCAGCACCGGACAGGGCCCACCCCTCCACTTT. The full variable domain, with the rest looked up from reference TRBV5-1 and TRBJ1-6, is KAGVTQTPRYLIKTRGQQVTLSCSPISGHRSVSWYQQTPGQGLQFLFEYFSETQRNKGNFPGRFSGRQFSNSRSEMNVSTLELGDSALYLCASSTGQGPPLHFGNGTRLTVT.

The rearrangement uses TRBV18 and TRBJ2-2; D ambiguous. The germline V gene encodes CDR1 KGHSH and CDR2 LQKENI. Trimming shortened V by 5 bases and J by 4 bases, and 8 bases separated the two germline ends. CDR3 length: 13 residues. CDR3 DNA: TGTGCCAGCTCAGCCCAGGCCACCGGGGAGCTGTTTTTT. It specifies CASSAQATGELFF. Full variable domain (remainder filled in from reference TRBV18 and TRBJ2-2): NAGVMQNPRHLVRRRGQEARLRCSPMKGHSHVYWYRQLPEEGLKFMVYLQKENIIDESGMPKERFSAEFPKEGPSILRIQQVVRGDSAAYFCASSAQATGELFFGEGSRLTVL.

The J gene is TRBJ2-2, the V gene TRBV7-3; a weak D match, TRBD2 (5 bases). Trimming removed 5 bases at V and 2 bases at J, with 21 bases between. This CDR3 is built from 18 residues. CDR1 and CDR2 (germline): SGHTA, FQGTGA. Written as DNA, the CDR3 is TGTGCCAGCAGCCTCCCGGCGGGTGCCTTACCTAACACCGGGGAGCTGTTTTTT. This sequence encodes CASSLPAGALPNTGELFF.

The chain recombines TRBV19 with TRBJ1-6; no clear D. V gave up 8 bases and J gave up 4 bases, with 18 bases separating them. The germline V gene encodes CDR1 LNHDA and CDR2 SQIVND (reference sequence). The CDR3 length is 16 residues. The CDR3 is CASLSTPRVYNSPLHF. CDR3 in DNA: TGTGCCAGTTTGAGTACACCTCGGGTTTATAATTCACCCCTCCACTTT.

The chain combines TRBV7-3 with TRBJ2-1; 7 bases are a match to TRBD1. In germline, CDR1 is SGHTA, CDR2 FQGTGA. V was clipped by 5 bases and J by 9 bases; unmatched bases: 4. CDR3 length: 12 amino acids. The CDR3 loop is CASSADRAEQFF. In nucleotides, the CDR3 is TGTGCCAGCAGCGCTGACAGGGCTGAGCAGTTCTTC. The complete variable domain, with remaining parts taken from reference TRBV7-3 and TRBJ2-1, reads GAGVSQTPSNKVTEKGKYVELRCDPISGHTALYWYRQSLGQGPEFLIYFQGTGAADDSGLPNDRFFAVRPEGSVSTLKIQRTERGDSAVYLCASSADRAEQFFGPGTRLTVL.

This clone was observed once. This sequence joins TRBV5-8 and TRBJ2-5, with TRBD2 matching over 9 bases. The CDR3 has 16 amino acids. With V trimmed by 0 bases and J by 4 bases, 7 bases remained unmatched. Per the germline V gene, CDR1 is SGHTS and CDR2 is YDEGEE. The CDR3 here is CASSLGRLAEGETQYF. DNA for the CDR3: TGTGCCAGCAGCTTGGGGCGACTAGCGGAGGGAGAGACCCAGTACTTC.

J is TRBJ2-2 and V is TRBV18; 8 nucleotides line up with TRBD2. Germline trimming cut 3 bases from V and 7 bases from J; bases unmatched to any gene: 7. This CDR3 region has 15 residues. The germline CDR1 and CDR2 sequences are KGHSH and LQKENI. The CDR3 region is CASSPSRTSNGELFF. CDR3 in DNA: TGTGCCAGCTCACCGTCACGGACTAGCAACGGGGAGCTGTTTTTT.

The chain employs TRBV5-1 and TRBJ2-1, with D possibly matching TRBD2 (5 bases). The CDR3 contains 15 residues. Germline lookup yields CDR1 SGHRS and CDR2 YFSETQ. The V gene lost 4 bases and the J gene lost 4 bases, with 15 bases spanning the gap. CDR3 DNA sequence: TGCGCCAGCAGCCCTGGACGGGGAATTTACAATGAGCAGTTCTTC. It yields the protein CASSPGRGIYNEQFF.

This sequence joins TRBV3-1 (or the pseudogene TRBV3-2) and TRBJ2-1; 8 nucleotides agree with TRBD2. CDR1 and CDR2 (germline): LGHDT, YNNKEL (reference sequence). The V segment lost 1 base and the J segment 4 bases; nucleotides outside the gene matches: 6. The CDR3 is 16 residues long. CDR3 bases: TGTGCCAGCAGCCAAGTTCCAGCGGGGGAATACAATGAGCAGTTCTTC. Amino acids: CASSQVPAGEYNEQFF.

This chain joins TRBV5-1 and TRBJ1-2; 8 bases are a match to TRBD1. V shed 0 bases, J shed 6 bases, and the junction held 13 bases outside the gene matches. CDR1 is SGHRS, CDR2 YFSETQ, per germline. The CDR3 runs to 17 residues. CDR3 residues: CASSLAWGDRGRDGYTF. The DNA for the CDR3 is TGCGCCAGCAGCTTGGCGTGGGGAGACAGGGGTCGCGATGGCTACACCTTC.

The chain uses TRBV7-2 and TRBJ1-5; D unresolved. Trimming removed 2 bases from V and 3 bases from J, with 17 bases in between. The CDR3 runs 17 residues. Germline values: CDR1 SGHTA, CDR2 FQGNSA. In nucleotides, the CDR3 is TGTGCCAGCAGCTTAACTAGACATTTGGAAATCAATCAGCCCCAGCATTTT. Its protein product is CASSLTRHLEINQPQHF. Based on the CDR3 plus reference TRBV7-2 and TRBJ1-5, the full variable domain is GAGVSQSPSNKVTEKGKDVELRCDPISGHTALYWYRQSLGQGLEFLIYFQGNSAPDKSGLPSDRFSAERTGGSVSTLTIQRTQQEDSAVYLCASSLTRHLEINQPQHFGDGTRLSIL.